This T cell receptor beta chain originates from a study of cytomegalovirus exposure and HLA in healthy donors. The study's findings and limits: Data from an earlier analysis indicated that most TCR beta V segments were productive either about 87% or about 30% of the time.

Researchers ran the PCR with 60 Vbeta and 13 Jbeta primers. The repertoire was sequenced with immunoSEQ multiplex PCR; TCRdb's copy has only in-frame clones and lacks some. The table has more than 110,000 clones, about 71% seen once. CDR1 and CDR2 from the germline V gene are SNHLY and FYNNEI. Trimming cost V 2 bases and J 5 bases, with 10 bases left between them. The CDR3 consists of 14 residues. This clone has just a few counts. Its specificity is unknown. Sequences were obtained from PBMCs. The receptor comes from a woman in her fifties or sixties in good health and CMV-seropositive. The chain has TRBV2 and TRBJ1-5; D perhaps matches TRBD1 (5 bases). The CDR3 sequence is CASSEIGAYQPQHF. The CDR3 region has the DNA TGTGCCAGCAGTGAAATTGGGGCTTATCAGCCCCAGCATTTT.